This T cell receptor beta chain was documented in a study of T cell responses to AZD1222 COVID-19 vaccine. Study results and limitations: Mapped onto spike, vaccine-associated CD4 TCRs spanned it and were dominant at 160-218 and 743-854. Breadth and depth of Spike-specific TCRs rose after two AZD1222 doses.

Germline loops: CDR1 MDHEN, CDR2 SYDVKM. V was clipped by 7 bases and J by 4 bases; unmatched bases: 5. The CDR3 runs 13 residues. Using immunoSEQ multiplex PCR, the repertoire was profiled, and TCRdb retains in-frame clones only, with some absent. This sample carries around 95,000 clones, about 85% of them seen once, and the ten largest clones take roughly 2%. This clone has a single count. No antigen is known for it. The material was peripheral blood, obtained on day 0 of AZD1222 vaccination. The TCR was taken from an adult in good health. This chain connects TRBV28 to TRBJ2-7; 9 bases align to TRBD1. The CDR3 DNA reads TGTGCCAGCACGGGACAGGGAATTTACGAGCAGTACTTC. Translated, it gives CASTGQGIYEQYF.